The TCR beta chain described here comes from a study of graft-versus-host responses after intestinal transplantation. Some clones are missing from TCRdb's copy, which holds only in-frame ones; the method was immunoSEQ multiplex PCR. The sample carries approximately 20,000 clones, roughly 86% recorded once. Turning to this clone: What it recognizes is unknown.

Points from the study as a whole: GvH clones were found in recipient marrow; some appeared first in ileum or blood.

Sequencing used PBMCs, obtained just over 230 days after intestinal transplant. This TCR was recovered from a human patient who received an intestinal transplant, so some T cells may come from the graft donor.

DNA for the CDR3: TGTGCCAGCACCATAATAGCGGGGAACACAGATACGCAGTATTTT. Amino acids: CASTIIAGNTDTQYF. This sequence joins TRBV6-1 and TRBJ2-3; 8 nucleotides align to TRBD2. Losses at the gene ends were 7 bases for V and 2 bases for J; bases not matched to a gene: 8. The CDR3 length is 15 residues. Germline-derived CDR1 and CDR2 are MNHNS and SASEGT.